This T cell receptor beta chain was sequenced in a study of cytomegalovirus exposure and HLA in healthy donors. The overall study: An earlier analysis found some 100 million unique TCR beta sequences from 150 million to 200 million T cells. The study, taken as a whole, reports: In a later analysis, V- and J-gene trimming of beta chains associated with a DCLRE1C missense variant, replicated independently. According to reports, the classifier identified cytomegalovirus status with high specificity and sensitivity.

PCR used 60 Vbeta primers and 13 Jbeta primers. Profiling relied on immunoSEQ multiplex PCR, and the TCRdb table lists in-frame clones only, not all of them. The table lists approximately 150,000 clones, under 70% of them singletons, with 10% in the top ten. The CDR3 runs 14 residues. The ends lost 4 bases at V and 3 bases at J; junction bases unmatched: 6. Per germline, CDR1 SGHVS and CDR2 FQNEAQ. Concerning this clone itself: Its antigen is still unknown.

Sequencing input: PBMCs. The chain recombines TRBV7-8 with TRBJ2-7, with TRBD2 matching 7 bases. The clonotype was recovered from a man aged 25-45 years in good health and CMV-seropositive. The CDR3 region is CASSSRGLNYEQYF. The CDR3 coding sequence is TGTGCCAGCAGCTCGAGGGGACTAAACTACGAGCAGTACTTC.